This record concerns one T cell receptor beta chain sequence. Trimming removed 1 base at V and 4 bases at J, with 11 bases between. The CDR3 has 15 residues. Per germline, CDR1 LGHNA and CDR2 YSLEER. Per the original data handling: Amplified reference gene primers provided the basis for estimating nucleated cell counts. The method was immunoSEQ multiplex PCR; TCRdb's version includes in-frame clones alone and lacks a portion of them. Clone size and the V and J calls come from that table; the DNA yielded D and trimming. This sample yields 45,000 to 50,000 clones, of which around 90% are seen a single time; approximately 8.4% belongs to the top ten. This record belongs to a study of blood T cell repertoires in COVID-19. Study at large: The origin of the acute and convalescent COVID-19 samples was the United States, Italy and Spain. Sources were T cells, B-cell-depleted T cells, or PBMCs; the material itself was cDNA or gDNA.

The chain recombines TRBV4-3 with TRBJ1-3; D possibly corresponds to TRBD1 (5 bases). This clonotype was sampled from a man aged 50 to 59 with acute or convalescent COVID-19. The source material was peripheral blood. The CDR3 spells CASSQGRVQGNTIYF. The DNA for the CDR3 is TGCGCCAGCAGCCAAGGCAGGGTTCAAGGAAACACCATATATTTT.